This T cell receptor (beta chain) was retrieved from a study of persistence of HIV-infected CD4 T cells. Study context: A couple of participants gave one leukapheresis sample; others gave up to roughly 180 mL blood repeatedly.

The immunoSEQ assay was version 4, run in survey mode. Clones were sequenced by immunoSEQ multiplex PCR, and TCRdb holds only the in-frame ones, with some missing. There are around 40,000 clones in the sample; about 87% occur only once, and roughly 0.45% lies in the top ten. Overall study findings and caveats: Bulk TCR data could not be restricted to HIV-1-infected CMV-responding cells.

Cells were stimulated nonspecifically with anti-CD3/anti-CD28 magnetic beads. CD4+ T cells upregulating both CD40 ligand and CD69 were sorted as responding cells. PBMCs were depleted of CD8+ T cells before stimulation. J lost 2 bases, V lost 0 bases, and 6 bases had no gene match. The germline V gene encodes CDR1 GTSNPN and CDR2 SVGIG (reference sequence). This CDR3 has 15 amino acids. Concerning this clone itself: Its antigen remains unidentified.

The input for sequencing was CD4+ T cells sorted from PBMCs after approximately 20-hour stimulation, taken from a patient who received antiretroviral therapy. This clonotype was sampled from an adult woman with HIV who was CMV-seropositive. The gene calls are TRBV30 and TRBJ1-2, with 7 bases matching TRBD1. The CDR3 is CAWSVKGAPNYGYTF. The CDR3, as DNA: TGTGCCTGGAGTGTGAAGGGGGCCCCGAACTATGGCTACACCTTC.